This T cell receptor (beta chain) was profiled in a study of T cells in Graves' hyperthyroidism and ophthalmopathy. Regarding the study as a whole: Blood also showed most of the thyroid clonotypes that were expanded above 0.001.

Turning to this clonotype: The antigen remains unidentified.

It was RNA transcripts that yielded the amplified TCR beta CDR3 regions. HTBI primers were used for first-round RT-PCR of the TCR CDR3. Using its own MiXCR run on the multiplex PCR reads, TCRdb lists one record per CDR3 protein. Here the sample spans approximately 720,000 distinct CDR3 sequences, under 20% being singletons. Initially, at the first diagnosis of hyperthyroidism and before any ophthalmopathy symptoms, blood was sampled. A roughly 10 ml volume of fresh peripheral blood provided the PBMCs. The CDR3 runs 15 residues. With 7 bases removed from V and 0 bases from J, the gap between germline ends came to 18 bases. In germline, CDR1 is DFQATT, CDR2 SNEGSKA (reference sequence).

The chain couples TRBV20-1 to TRBJ1-2; no clear D gene. The source material was blood. The receptor comes from a woman aged 45-65 years with Graves' hyperthyroidism that later progressed to Graves' ophthalmopathy. The CDR3 region is CSVSEGRLANYGYTF. CDR3 in DNA: TGCAGTGTTAGCGAAGGAAGGTTGGCTAACTATGGCTACACCTTC.